This T cell receptor beta chain was retrieved from a study of T-cell reconstitution after alpha-beta-depleted transplantation in children. Findings and limits, study-wide: One year after transplant, T-cell counts and diversity came mostly from newly produced T cells. Alpha-beta T cells present about two months after transplant were reported to originate from several hundred expanded graft clones.

Notes on this clonotype: What it recognizes is unknown.

Preparation of the TCRbeta library involved a method that used unique molecular identifiers. A single record per CDR3 protein comes from TCRdb applying MiXCR to the PCR reads. The sample yields 580,000 or so distinct CDR3 sequences, roughly 23% seen once. Source: PBMCs, mostly from graft donor cells, taken 360 days after TCRalphabeta/CD19-depleted stem cell transplant. This clonotype was sampled from a boy under two years old who had a stem cell transplant for acute myeloid leukemia, so the T cells may come from the graft donor.

The CDR3 bases are TGCGCCAGCAGCCAGAACTACAGGAACCCCTCTGGGGCCAACGTCCTGACTTTC. Encoded protein: CASSQNYRNPSGANVLTF. V usage is TRBV4-3 and J usage is TRBJ2-6, with TRBD1 as a possible D gene (5 bases). Per the germline V gene, CDR1 is LGHNA and CDR2 is YSLEER. The V end lost 3 bases, the J end lost 0 bases, and 15 bases lay between the germline ends. The CDR3 length is 18 residues.